The 32 T cell receptor beta chains presented below share a single source sample, sequenced in a study of glioma-infiltrating T cells. TCR alpha and beta CDR3 regions were amplified from RNA using iRepertoire nested multiplex PCR. In TCRdb, the multiplex PCR reads were re-called with MiXCR into one record per CDR3 protein. The profile shows approximately 400,000 distinct CDR3 sequences, roughly two fifths of them singletons. The sequenced material came from glioma tissue, nonneoplastic brain tissue, or PBMCs (not recorded which). These receptor sequences come from a human donor with low-grade glioma or glioblastoma, undergoing nonglioma brain surgery, or in good health (not recorded which).

This clonotype was picked up a small number of times. V gene TRBV4-1 combines with J gene TRBJ2-3; TRBD2 might be the D (5 bases). The CDR3 consists of 14 residues. Per germline, CDR1 MGHRA and CDR2 YSYEKL. Trimming took 1 base from V and 4 from J, leaving 9 bases between them. The CDR3, as DNA: TGCGCCAGCAGCCAAGCGGCGCGGGCAGATACGCAGTATTTT. This encodes CASSQAARADTQYF.

This clonotype was seen only a few times. This chain links TRBV7-2 with TRBJ2-3; TRBD2 matches at 9 bases. This CDR3 has 17 residues. J was trimmed by 2 bases and V by 5 bases; bases with no gene match: 11. Germline lookup yields CDR1 SGHTA and CDR2 FQGNSA. The CDR3 loop reads CASSGRGPSGTTDTQYF. The CDR3 region has the DNA TGTGCCAGCAGCGGAAGGGGGCCTAGCGGGACCACAGATACGCAGTATTTT.

In this sample, this clonotype turned up once. This chain uses TRBV28 with TRBJ1-4; D uncertain. This CDR3 is built from 14 residues. CDR1 is MDHEN, CDR2 SYDVKM, per germline. Deletions cut 3 bases from V and 6 bases from J, with 11 bases between. CDR3 in DNA: TGTGCCAGCAGTTTCCGGGGTCGGGATGAAAAACTGTTTTTT. This sequence encodes CASSFRGRDEKLFF.

This clonotype was detected ten times or more. V gene TRBV6-2 or TRBV6-3 combines with J gene TRBJ1-5, with D unresolved. The CDR3 contains 16 residues. Trimming left V 2 bases short and J 0 bases short, with 11 bases between. Germline V CDR1 and CDR2: MNHEY, SVGEGT. The CDR3 loop is CASSYLAGISNQPQHF. CDR3 sequence (DNA): TGTGCCAGCAGTTACCTTGCAGGTATTAGCAATCAGCCCCAGCATTTT.

The chain has TRBV20-1 and TRBJ1-2; D might be TRBD1 (5 bases). CDR3 length: 12 residues. Germline V lookup: CDR1 DFQATT, CDR2 SNEGSKA (reference sequence). V was shortened by 1 base and J by 4 bases, with 7 bases between the two germline ends. The CDR3 sequence is CSARVRGYGYTF. The DNA of the CDR3 is TGCAGTGCTAGAGTAAGGGGCTATGGCTACACCTTC.

The count of this clonotype is one. One end of the junction fails to match germline, which may point to a read error. The chain links TRBV28 to TRBJ2-7, with D possibly matching TRBD1 (6 bases). Germline lookup yields CDR1 MDHEN and CDR2 SYDVKM. The CDR3 is made up of 16 amino acids. CDR3 nucleotide sequence: TGTGCCAGCAGTCTCTATGGCAGGGGTAGCTCCTACGAGCAGTGCTTC. Translating gives CASSLYGRGSSYEQCF.

Comment on this clonotype: The junction does not match germline at one end; this may be a read error. The genes are TRBV18 and TRBJ1-1; TRBD1 is a possible D gene (6 bases). The germline V gene encodes CDR1 KGHSH and CDR2 LQKENI. The CDR3 extends over 15 amino acids. CDR3 in DNA: TGTGCCAGCTCACCCTCACGGACAGTGAACTCTGAAGCTTTCTTT. It translates to CASSPSRTVNSEAFF.

This chain joins TRBV18 and TRBJ1-5; D uncertain. The CDR3 has 14 residues. Per germline, CDR1 KGHSH and CDR2 LQKENI. V was clipped by 4 bases and J by 7 bases, with 14 bases between them. In nucleotides, the CDR3 is TGTGCCAGCTCACTGGGATCTTTTGGCCAGCCCCAGCATTTT. This encodes CASSLGSFGQPQHF.

This clonotype was detected ten times or more. The chain combines TRBV20-1 with TRBJ2-1; 7 bases are shared with TRBD2. Germline V gives CDR1 DFQATT, CDR2 SNEGSKA (reference sequence). CDR3 length: 15 residues. The trim removed 3 bases at V and 6 bases at J, leaving 11 bases unmatched. CDR3 sequence reads: CSASEAVGLLNEQFF. The CDR3 DNA is TGCAGTGCTAGTGAAGCCGTGGGACTACTCAATGAGCAGTTCTTC.

This clonotype was observed many times. The V and J genes are TRBV27 and TRBJ2-3; D remains unclear. Trimming took off 5 bases at V and 0 bases at J, with 9 bases between the two ends. This CDR3 has 14 residues. CDR1 is MNHEY, CDR2 SMNVEV, per germline (reference sequence). Here the CDR3 DNA reads TGTGCCAGCAGTAACAGACTGAGCACAGATACGCAGTATTTT. It yields the protein CASSNRLSTDTQYF.

The rearrangement uses TRBV7-3 and TRBJ2-3; possible D gene TRBD1, 5 bases. Trimming removed 2 bases from V and 4 bases from J, with 10 bases in between. The CDR3 is made up of 14 amino acids. Per germline, CDR1 SGHTA and CDR2 FQGTGA. This CDR3 is CASSLGARPDTQYF. The CDR3 DNA sequence: TGTGCCAGCAGCTTAGGGGCCCGGCCAGATACGCAGTATTTT. Looking up the rest from reference TRBV7-3 and TRBJ2-3 gives the full variable domain: GAGVSQTPSNKVTEKGKYVELRCDPISGHTALYWYRQSLGQGPEFLIYFQGTGAADDSGLPNDRFFAVRPEGSVSTLKIQRTERGDSAVYLCASSLGARPDTQYFGPGTRLTVL.

On this clonotype itself: A junction end diverges from the germline sequence, so it may reflect a read error. The gene calls are TRBV4-2 and TRBJ2-3; 9 bases line up with TRBD1. This CDR3 contains 13 residues. The germline gives CDR1 LGHNA, CDR2 YNFKEQ. The CDR3 DNA follows: TGTGCCAGCAGCCAAGCACAGGGGGCCGAGAGCCATTTT. Amino acids: CASSQAQGAESHF.

J is TRBJ1-6 and V is TRBV28; D is undetermined. Germline loops: CDR1 MDHEN, CDR2 SYDVKM. The CDR3 is made up of 12 amino acids. V was shortened by 6 bases and J by 7 bases, with 7 bases between the two germline ends. The CDR3 DNA follows: TGTGCCAGCAGCCTGCCCAATTCACCCCTCCACTTT. Translation gives CASSLPNSPLHF. The complete variable domain, with remaining parts taken from reference TRBV28 and TRBJ1-6, reads DVKVTQSSRYLVKRTGEKVFLECVQDMDHENMFWYRQDPGLGLRLIYFSYDVKMKEKGDIPEGYSVSREKKERFSLILESASTNQTSMYLCASSLPNSPLHFGNGTRLTVT.

The J gene is TRBJ2-7, the V gene TRBV10-3, with TRBD2 matching over 13 bases. V shed 6 bases and J 0 bases; nucleotides not matched to a gene: 5. The CDR3 is 16 amino acids. Per germline, CDR1 ENHRY and CDR2 SYGVKD. The CDR3 is CAISPGLAGSSYEQYF. Written as DNA, the CDR3 is TGTGCCATCAGCCCGGGACTAGCGGGGAGCTCCTACGAGCAGTACTTC.

Notes on this clonotype: A read error may produce the germline difference seen at one junction end. V gene TRBV27 combines with J gene TRBJ1-5; D is undetermined. In germline, CDR1 is MNHEY, CDR2 SMNVEV (reference sequence). This CDR3 has 14 residues. This CDR3 is CASSRAYSNLPQHF. The CDR3 nucleotides are TGTGCCAGCAGTCGGGCCTATAGCAATCTGCCCCAGCATTTT.

This rearrangement joins TRBV29-1 to TRBJ2-7; no reliable D call. Per germline, CDR1 SQVTM and CDR2 ANQGSEA. The CDR3 has 14 residues. V lost 4 bases and J 3 bases, leaving 16 bases between the germline ends. The CDR3 reads CSVVGSTNLYEQYF. CDR3 coding DNA: TGCAGCGTTGTGGGCAGCACCAACCTCTACGAGCAGTACTTC.

This clonotype occurred many times. This rearrangement joins TRBV6-1 to TRBJ1-5; tentative D call: TRBD1 (5 bases). Germline V gene lookup returns CDR1 MNHNS and CDR2 SASEGT. V lost 1 base, J lost 6 bases, and 19 bases lay in between. The CDR3 is 17 residues long. Here the CDR3 reads CASSEVLKLGVGQPQHF. DNA for the CDR3: TGTGCCAGCAGTGAAGTTCTGAAATTGGGGGTAGGTCAGCCCCAGCATTTT.

The chain combines TRBV20-1 with TRBJ2-1; 11 nucleotides line up with TRBD2. Germline values: CDR1 DFQATT, CDR2 SNEGSKA (reference sequence). After removal of 5 bases from V and 14 bases from J, the junction contained 8 bases not matched to a gene. The CDR3 has 12 amino acids. CDR3 sequence reads: CSALGLAGGKFF. DNA of the CDR3: TGCAGTGCTTTAGGGCTAGCGGGAGGAAAGTTCTTC.

This rearrangement joins TRBV27 to TRBJ2-2; TRBD1 might be the D (6 bases). This CDR3 contains 16 residues. V shed 2 bases and J shed 6 bases, with 16 bases lying between them. Germline V gene lookup returns CDR1 MNHEY and CDR2 SMNVEV (reference sequence). In nucleotides, the CDR3 is TGTGCCAGCAGTTTAGTCCCAGGGGATTTCCCCGGGGAGCTGTTTTTT. This gives the protein CASSLVPGDFPGELFF.

To note about this clonotype: The junction departs from germline at one end; a sequencing error may be responsible. The chain has TRBV6-1 and TRBJ2-7; D is possibly TRBD1 or TRBD2 (6 bases each). CDR1 is MNHNS, CDR2 SASEGT, per germline. CDR3 length: 17 residues. CDR3 residues: CASRVRGEGRLSYERYF. CDR3 nucleotides: TGTGCCAGTAGAGTTAGGGGGGAAGGGCGGCTGTCCTACGAGCGGTACTTC.

The chain carries TRBV7-2 and TRBJ2-1, with 11 positions matching TRBD2. Germline CDR1 is SGHTA and CDR2 is FQGNSA. V lost 5 bases, J lost 3 bases, and 12 bases stayed unmatched. The CDR3 sequence is 18 residues long. In nucleotides, the CDR3 is TGTGCCAGCAGCAACCCGGGACTAGCGGACCCAATCTACAATGAGCAGTTCTTC. Amino acids: CASSNPGLADPIYNEQFF.

This chain uses TRBV5-1 with TRBJ2-1; TRBD1 matches at 10 bases. The better agreement between TRBJ2-7 and the DNA end casts doubt on the J call. Germline assignment: CDR1 SGHRS and CDR2 YFSETQ. The CDR3 contains 15 residues. CDR3 sequence (DNA): TGCGCCAGCAGCGGACCGGGACAGGGGTCCTACGAGCAGTACTTC. Translated: CASSGPGQGSYEQYF.

This clonotype was seen a few times. The V gene is TRBV19, the J gene TRBJ1-1, with D perhaps matching TRBD1 (5 bases). The ends were cut back, 3 bases at V and 0 bases at J, with 11 bases in the middle. Germline assignment: CDR1 LNHDA and CDR2 SQIVND (reference sequence). The CDR3 loop spans 15 amino acids. CDR3 sequence reads: CASSMRGNLNTEAFF. CDR3 DNA sequence: TGTGCCAGTAGTATGAGGGGAAACTTGAACACTGAAGCTTTCTTT.

CDR3 loop: CAISRTGGTNEQFF. The DNA for the CDR3 is TGTGCCATCAGTCGGACAGGGGGCACGAATGAGCAGTTCTTC. The V and J genes are TRBV10-3 and TRBJ2-1; 11 positions agree with TRBD1. Losses at the gene ends were 5 bases for V and 7 bases for J; bases not matched to a gene: 4. Looked up from germline, CDR1 is ENHRY and CDR2 is SYGVKD. This CDR3 has 14 residues.

Remarks on this clonotype: This may stem from a read error, because a much larger clone lies one nucleotide away. The chain has TRBV7-2 and TRBJ1-3, with 8 bases lining up with TRBD1. Germline V lookup: CDR1 SGHTA, CDR2 FQGNSA. The CDR3 loop spans 14 amino acids. CDR3 residues: CASRKTGVDNNIYF. DNA for the CDR3: TGTGCCAGCCGGAAGACAGGGGTCGACAACAACATATATTTT.

To note about this clonotype: One junction end disagrees with the germline gene, perhaps due to a read error. The chain combines TRBV7-2 with TRBJ2-2; the D gene could be TRBD1 or TRBD2 (6 bases each). Germline V gives CDR1 SGHTA, CDR2 FQGNSA. The CDR3 is 15 residues long. The CDR3 is CASSPSGGHTGELSF. CDR3 bases: TGTGCCAGCAGCCCCTCCGGGGGCCACACCGGGGAGCTGTCTTTT.

The sample holds a few counts of this clonotype. The chain carries TRBV12-3 or TRBV12-4 and TRBJ2-1, with 9 bases matching TRBD2. V was clipped by 6 bases and J by 5 bases; unmatched bases: 8. The CDR3 has 15 residues. This CDR3 reads CASSRASGTNNEQFF. In DNA, the CDR3 is TGTGCCAGCAGCCGAGCTAGCGGGACTAACAATGAGCAGTTCTTC.

This clonotype showed up just a few times. This rearrangement joins TRBV6-6 to TRBJ1-1; 8 bases line up with TRBD1. CDR1 and CDR2 (germline): MNHNY, SVGAGI (reference sequence). The length of the CDR3 is 14 residues. The V and J ends lost 6 bases and 6 bases, in that order; junction bases with no gene match: 9. The CDR3 nucleotides read TGTGCCAGCAGCCAACGGACAGGGAGCGCTGAAGCTTTCTTT. The encoded protein is CASSQRTGSAEAFF.

This clonotype has at least ten counts. The chain employs TRBV28 and TRBJ1-3; D might be TRBD1 (6 bases). Germline V gives CDR1 MDHEN, CDR2 SYDVKM. This CDR3 comprises 16 residues. Trimming removed 7 bases at V and 4 bases at J, with 20 bases between. In DNA, the CDR3 is TGTGCCAGCACCCCTCTTCTGCGGCAGGGGGGAAACACCATATATTTT. This codes for CASTPLLRQGGNTIYF. The variable domain in full, completed from reference TRBV28 and TRBJ1-3, reads DVKVTQSSRYLVKRTGEKVFLECVQDMDHENMFWYRQDPGLGLRLIYFSYDVKMKEKGDIPEGYSVSREKKERFSLILESASTNQTSMYLCASTPLLRQGGNTIYFGEGSWLTVV.

The J gene is TRBJ1-2, the V gene TRBV29-1, with 8 positions matching TRBD1. The CDR3 totals 18 residues. Per the germline V gene, CDR1 is SQVTM and CDR2 is ANQGSEA. V gave up 0 bases and J gave up 8 bases; unmatched junction bases: 20. The CDR3 DNA reads as TGCAGCGTTGAAGATCGGCAGGGGGCGAGGATCTCCCTTGGAGGCTACACCTTC. Amino acids: CSVEDRQGARISLGGYTF.

The chain recombines TRBV7-9 with TRBJ2-7, with TRBD1 matching over 7 bases. Germline loops: CDR1 SEHNR, CDR2 FQNEAQ (reference sequence). The CDR3 covers 13 residues. V shed 7 bases and J 4 bases; nucleotides not matched to a gene: 7. The DNA of the CDR3 is TGTGCCAGCATCGGGCAGGGGGAATACGAGCAGTACTTC. Protein sequence: CASIGQGEYEQYF.

Worth noting for this clonotype: The junction departs from the called germline gene at one end, perhaps through a read error. CDR3 in amino acids: CASSIRSRDYGCTF. The CDR3 coding sequence is TGTGCCAGCAGCATAAGGTCCCGGGACTATGGCTGCACCTTC. The rearrangement links TRBV28 to TRBJ1-2, with D possibly matching TRBD1 (5 bases). CDR1 is MDHEN, CDR2 SYDVKM, per germline. The CDR3 is 14 amino acids.